This T cell receptor (beta chain) was observed in a study of siplizumab effects on memory and regulatory T cells. Broader study findings: The suppressive capacity of proliferating Tregs from siplizumab cultures remained unconfirmed.

The table came from immunoSEQ multiplex PCR; TCRdb's copy has only in-frame clones and leaves some out. The table has 13,000 or so clones, less than 40% seen once. Cocultured for over 5 days at 37°C were the mixed lymphocyte reaction cells. As for this clone: What it recognizes is unknown.

This CDR3 region has 15 residues. CDR1 and CDR2 (germline): MNHEY, SVGAGI. Deletions cut 8 bases from V and 4 bases from J, with 20 bases between. The chain combines TRBV6-5 with TRBJ1-1, with D maybe TRBD1 (5 bases). The source is a human donor in good health; the cells came from an allogeneic mixed lymphocyte reaction. Specimen: CFSE-low (dividing) CD8+ T cells sorted from an allogeneic mixed lymphocyte reaction. CDR3 DNA sequence: TGTGCCAGCTTTCGGGGCCTCTCCGGGGGCACTGAAGCTTTCTTT. Protein sequence: CASFRGLSGGTEAFF.